A single sample is the source of the 29 T cell receptor beta chains below, sequenced in a study of siplizumab effects on memory and regulatory T cells. The protocol was immunoSEQ multiplex PCR, while the TCRdb copy is restricted to in-frame clones and leaves out a portion. The sample carries approximately 65,000 clones, around three quarters recorded once. Sequencing was performed on memory CD4+ T cells sorted from blood. Every receptor here comes from a human donor in good health.

V is TRBV5-1 and J is TRBJ2-5, with 8 positions matching TRBD1. With V trimmed by 0 bases and J by 2 bases, 9 bases remained unmatched. The CDR3 has 17 amino acids. Germline CDR1 and CDR2: SGHRS and YFSETQ. CDR3 sequence: CASSLEAFGQGQETQYF. Here the CDR3 DNA reads TGCGCCAGCAGCTTGGAGGCTTTCGGACAGGGACAAGAGACCCAGTACTTC.

CDR3 coding DNA: TGTGCCAGCAGCTCATTGGGGGCAGAGAGCTATGGCTACACCTTC. Protein product: CASSSLGAESYGYTF. The chain joins TRBV5-6 to TRBJ1-2; the D gene is possibly TRBD1 (6 bases). CDR1 and CDR2 from the germline V gene are SGHDT and YYEEEE. CDR3 length equals 15 residues. The V end was cut by 3 bases, the J end by 4 bases, with 16 bases between. Looking up the rest from reference TRBV5-6 and TRBJ1-2 gives the full variable domain: DAGVTQSPTHLIKTRGQQVTLRCSPKSGHDTVSWYQQALGQGPQFIFQYYEEEERQRGNFPDRFSGHQFPNYSSELNVNALLLGDSALYLCASSSLGAESYGYTFGSGTRLTVV.

The chain uses TRBV7-3 and TRBJ2-2, with D perhaps TRBD2 (5 bases). Deletions cut 4 bases from V and 4 bases from J, with 10 bases between. In germline, CDR1 is SGHTA, CDR2 FQGTGA. This CDR3 is 14 amino acids long. The CDR3 loop reads CASSSQGSTGELFF. CDR3 nucleotide sequence: TGTGCCAGCAGCTCCCAAGGGAGCACCGGGGAGCTGTTTTTT.

This clone was detected only a few times. The chain carries TRBV2 and TRBJ2-2; 10 bases map to TRBD2. CDR3 length: 15 amino acids. CDR1 is SNHLY and CDR2 is FYNNEI in the germline V gene. Losses at the gene ends were 4 bases for V and 7 bases for J; bases not matched to a gene: 6. CDR3 loop: CASSALAGGGGELFF. CDR3 nucleotides: TGTGCCAGCAGTGCGTTAGCGGGGGGCGGCGGGGAGCTGTTTTTT.

The rearrangement uses TRBV11-2 and TRBJ2-3, with unresolved D. The length of the CDR3 is 15 residues. The ends were cut back, 0 bases at V and 8 bases at J, with 15 bases in the middle. The V gene's germline CDR1 is SGHAT and CDR2 FQNNGV. This chain's CDR3 is CASSLDRQTRATQYF. The CDR3 coding sequence is TGTGCCAGCAGCTTAGATCGGCAGACCCGGGCTACGCAGTATTTT.

Worth noting for this clone: Its ends do not fully match the called genes, so a read error is possible. This chain links TRBV7-2 with TRBJ2-3; either TRBD1 or TRBD2 may supply D (6 bases each). The CDR3 consists of 17 residues. CDR1 is SGHTA, CDR2 FQGNSA, per germline. The CDR3 loop is CASSLDRVGGPTNTQYF. CDR3 bases: TGTGCCAGCAGCTTAGATCGGGTAGGGGGGCCCACAAATACGCAGTATTTT.

This clone showed up just once. CDR3 nucleotide sequence: TGTGCCAGCAGACTAAGAACGACAGGGCTCCCTAATCAGCCCCAGCATTTT. Its protein is CASRLRTTGLPNQPQHF. This sequence joins TRBV28 and TRBJ1-5, with TRBD1 matching 7 bases. The germline V gene encodes CDR1 MDHEN and CDR2 SYDVKM. Trimming removed 6 bases from V and 4 bases from J; junction bases left unmatched: 15. This CDR3 is 17 amino acids long.

V usage is TRBV19 and J usage is TRBJ1-4; D not certain. Germline CDR1 reads LNHDA; CDR2 reads SQIVND (reference sequence). With 5 bases removed from V and 7 bases from J, the gap between germline ends came to 11 bases. This CDR3 is 13 amino acids long. The DNA of the CDR3 is TGTGCCAGTAGTCTGAGCCTAACTGAAAAACTGTTTTTT. It specifies CASSLSLTEKLFF.

The V and J genes are TRBV6-1 and TRBJ1-1, with D possibly being TRBD1 (6 bases). This CDR3 region has 15 residues. V dropped 6 bases and J dropped 5 bases, with 19 bases sitting between them. Per the germline V gene, CDR1 is MNHNS and CDR2 is SASEGT. CDR3 bases: TGTGCCAGCAGAGGGGTACAGGGTGGATGGACTGAAGCTTTCTTT. It codes for CASRGVQGGWTEAFF.

Only a few counts were recorded for this clone. The chain carries TRBV29-1 and TRBJ1-2, with D possibly matching TRBD1 (5 bases). The ends were cut back, 6 bases at V and 6 bases at J, with 17 bases in the middle. Germline V gene sequence: CDR1 SQVTM, CDR2 ANQGSEA. This CDR3 is 13 amino acids long. CDR3 nucleotide sequence: TGCAGCGTCTCCAGGGTTTTCACAGATGGCTACACCTTC. This codes for CSVSRVFTDGYTF.

The rearrangement uses TRBV6-1 and TRBJ2-7; a possible D gene is TRBD2 (7 bases). The CDR3 loop spans 15 amino acids. Trimming shortened V by 3 bases and J by 3 bases, and 15 bases separated the two germline ends. Germline assignment: CDR1 MNHNS and CDR2 SASEGT. The CDR3 DNA is TGTGCCAGCAGTGACCGGACAGCGGGGAACTACGAGCAGTACTTC. As protein: CASSDRTAGNYEQYF.

The CDR3 coding sequence is TGTGCCATCAGTGAGCCACCCGCGGGAGGCAACTATGGCTACACCTTC. This translates into CAISEPPAGGNYGYTF. The chain couples TRBV10-3 to TRBJ1-2; no firm D call. The CDR3 length is 16 residues. Germline loops: CDR1 ENHRY, CDR2 SYGVKD. V was trimmed by 2 bases and J by 2 bases, leaving 15 bases between them.

This sequence joins TRBV12-1 and TRBJ2-6; TRBD1, as called in the table, went unchecked against the DNA. TRBV12-1 is a listed pseudogene. This CDR3 is 20 amino acids long. CDR3: CASSPPSGTGVRSGANVLTF. CDR3 DNA: TGTGCCAGCAGCCCTCCATCCGGGACAGGCGTCAGGTCTGGGGCCAACGTCCTGACTTTC.

V usage is TRBV2 and J usage is TRBJ1-4; TRBD1 is a possible D gene (6 bases). CDR3 size: 13 residues. In germline, CDR1 is SNHLY, CDR2 FYNNEI. V dropped 7 bases and J dropped 10 bases, with 16 bases sitting between them. The CDR3 reads CASKGTNAGKLFF. CDR3 nucleotide sequence: TGTGCCAGCAAGGGGACAAACGCAGGAAAACTGTTTTTT.

The chain joins TRBV19 to TRBJ1-3; TRBD1 agrees at 9 bases. V shed 7 bases and J 5 bases; nucleotides not matched to a gene: 6. Germline lookup yields CDR1 LNHDA and CDR2 SQIVND (reference sequence). The length of the CDR3 is 14 residues. The chain's CDR3 is CASISDRGRNTIYF. The CDR3 bases are TGTGCCAGTATCTCGGACAGGGGTAGAAACACCATATATTTT.

This clone is judged medium-sized (0.01 to 0.1%). The rearrangement joins TRBV5-1 to TRBJ1-1, with TRBD1 identical over 12 bases. This CDR3 region has 17 residues. Losses at the gene ends were 7 bases for V and 1 base for J; bases not matched to a gene: 11. Germline CDR1 is SGHRS and CDR2 is YFSETQ. As DNA, the CDR3 is TGCGCCAGCTTTGGGACAGGGGGCATTAGGCGGAACACTGAAGCTTTCTTT. Amino acids: CASFGTGGIRRNTEAFF.

The rearrangement joins TRBV6-6 to TRBJ2-3; TRBD1 matches at 7 bases. The junction had 5 bases not matched to a gene; V was cut back by 4 bases and J by 1 base. Germline V gene sequence: CDR1 MNHNY, CDR2 SVGAGI (reference sequence). This CDR3 comprises 15 residues. CDR3 bases: TGTGCCAGCAGTTCAGGGGGTTTCCGCACAGATACGCAGTATTTT. It translates to CASSSGGFRTDTQYF.

The chain joins TRBV18 to TRBJ2-2; tentatively, D is TRBD2 (5 bases). Germline values: CDR1 KGHSH, CDR2 LQKENI. Trimming removed 3 bases at V and 4 bases at J, with 15 bases between. The CDR3 spans 16 residues. CDR3 bases: TGTGCCAGCTCACCGAGAGTAGGAGGTCTCACCGGGGAGCTGTTTTTT. This sequence encodes CASSPRVGGLTGELFF. Full variable domain (rest looked up from reference TRBV18 and TRBJ2-2): NAGVMQNPRHLVRRRGQEARLRCSPMKGHSHVYWYRQLPEEGLKFMVYLQKENIIDESGMPKERFSAEFPKEGPSILRIQQVVRGDSAAYFCASSPRVGGLTGELFFGEGSRLTVL.

The V gene is TRBV2, the J gene TRBJ2-7, with D unresolved. Looked up from germline, CDR1 is SNHLY and CDR2 is FYNNEI. Trimming removed 6 bases at V and 0 bases at J, with 15 bases between. This CDR3 has 15 residues. The CDR3 spells CASRRNKQSSYEQYF. CDR3 coding DNA: TGTGCCAGCAGAAGGAACAAGCAAAGCTCCTACGAGCAGTACTTC.

Here the CDR3 DNA reads TGTGCCAGCAGTTACGGTAGAGAGAATTCACCCCTCCACTTT. Translation: CASSYGRENSPLHF. The chain carries TRBV6-6 and TRBJ1-6; D not resolved. V was shortened by 2 bases and J by 7 bases, with 9 bases between the two germline ends. Germline V gene sequence: CDR1 MNHNY, CDR2 SVGAGI (reference sequence). The CDR3 sequence is 14 residues long.

This rearrangement joins TRBV6-5 to TRBJ2-3, with TRBD2 as a possible D gene (6 bases). V lost 5 bases, J lost 0 bases, and 12 bases lay in between. The germline gives CDR1 MNHEY, CDR2 SVGAGI. The CDR3 has 15 amino acids. Here the CDR3 DNA reads TGTGCCAGCAGTCTGGGGGGTAAAAGCACAGATACGCAGTATTTT. The encoded protein is CASSLGGKSTDTQYF.

The chain recombines TRBV19 with TRBJ2-5; TRBD1 agrees at 8 bases. The J call is in doubt because the DNA end fits TRBJ2-7 better. This CDR3 has 14 residues. CDR1 is LNHDA and CDR2 is SQIVND in the germline V gene (reference sequence). The CDR3 spells CASSSQGARNEQYF. As DNA, the CDR3 is TGTGCCAGTAGTAGCCAGGGGGCTCGGAACGAGCAGTACTTC.

This chain joins TRBV28 and TRBJ2-1; TRBD2 agrees at 14 bases. Trimming took 6 bases from V and 8 from J; bases not matched to a gene: 12. Per the germline V gene, CDR1 is MDHEN and CDR2 is SYDVKM. The CDR3 is 17 residues long. The CDR3 DNA reads as TGTGCCAGCAGGTTGGGACTCGGGACTAGCGGGGGCGATGAGCAGTTCTTC. Translated, it gives CASRLGLGTSGGDEQFF.

The V call is TRBV9, the J call TRBJ1-5, with D maybe TRBD1 (5 bases). V shed 0 bases and J shed 5 bases, with 15 bases lying between them. Germline V gene data show CDR1 as SGDLS and CDR2 as YYNGEE. CDR3 length: 16 amino acids. For the CDR3, the DNA is TGTGCCAGCAGCGTAGCTGGAGGGGAGCGGGATCAGCCCCAGCATTTT. As protein: CASSVAGGERDQPQHF.

This clone was recorded only once. The chain is built from TRBV6-1 and TRBJ1-2, with D possibly being TRBD1 (5 bases). Germline assignment: CDR1 MNHNS and CDR2 SASEGT. CDR3 length equals 12 residues. The V end lost 8 bases, the J end lost 4 bases, and 11 bases lay between the germline ends. As DNA, the CDR3 is TGTGCCAGCGGGGACGGATTCTATGGCTACACCTTC. As protein: CASGDGFYGYTF.

The rearrangement joins TRBV5-1 to TRBJ2-5; D call uncertain. Between the trimmed V and J ends, which lost 0 bases and 5 bases, there was a span of 8 bases. Germline assignment: CDR1 SGHRS and CDR2 YFSETQ. The CDR3 runs 13 residues. CDR3 in amino acids: CASSLGDAETQYF. The CDR3 coding sequence is TGCGCCAGCAGCTTGGGAGACGCGGAGACCCAGTACTTC.

The J gene is TRBJ1-1, the V gene TRBV27; TRBD1 matches 9 bases. This CDR3 contains 13 residues. Germline lookup yields CDR1 MNHEY and CDR2 SMNVEV (reference sequence). V dropped 6 bases and J dropped 6; count of bases not matched to a gene: 5. This CDR3 reads CASRYDRGAEAFF. The DNA of the CDR3 is TGTGCCAGCAGATACGACAGGGGGGCTGAAGCTTTCTTT.

The chain is built from TRBV27 and TRBJ1-5, with D possibly TRBD1 on 5 matching bases. The CDR3 is 14 amino acids. Germline V gene sequence: CDR1 MNHEY, CDR2 SMNVEV (reference sequence). V lost 8 bases and J lost 4, with 15 bases in between. CDR3 nucleotides: TGTGCCAGCGCAACCAGGGAGACGAATCAGCCCCAGCATTTT. Its translation: CASATRETNQPQHF.

The chain links TRBV6-5 to TRBJ2-5; possibly TRBD1 for D (6 bases). CDR1 is MNHEY and CDR2 is SVGAGI in the germline V gene. V shed 6 bases and J shed 1 base, with 9 bases lying between them. The CDR3 runs to 13 residues. The CDR3 is CASRTGVQETQYF. The CDR3 region has the DNA TGTGCCAGCAGGACAGGCGTCCAAGAGACCCAGTACTTC.